This passage covers 23 T cell receptor beta chains from one sample sequenced in a study of cytomegalovirus exposure and HLA in healthy donors. Primers for the PCR totalled 60 Vbeta and 13 Jbeta. Data came from immunoSEQ multiplex PCR; TCRdb stores just in-frame clones and leaves some out. The top ten clones hold around 5.9% of a sample with 150,000 to 200,000 clones, just under 80% of them seen once. The sequenced sample consisted of PBMCs. All receptors derive from a woman in her 30s in good health and CMV-seropositive.

V and J are TRBV9 and TRBJ2-7, with 8 bases lining up with TRBD2. Germline loops: CDR1 SGDLS, CDR2 YYNGEE. The CDR3 consists of 15 residues. V lost 0 bases to trimming and J lost 3 bases; unmatched junction nucleotides: 5. The CDR3 here is CASSVATAGGYEQYF. Written as DNA, the CDR3 is TGTGCCAGCAGCGTAGCTACGGCGGGAGGCTACGAGCAGTACTTC.

V usage is TRBV19 and J usage is TRBJ1-1, with D unresolved. Trimming pared 5 bases from V and 4 bases from J, leaving 8 bases between. The V gene's germline CDR1 is LNHDA and CDR2 SQIVND (reference sequence). The CDR3 extends over 12 amino acids. CDR3 residues: CASSLGVTEAFF. The CDR3 DNA is TGTGCCAGTAGTTTAGGAGTCACTGAAGCTTTCTTT.

This chain connects TRBV2 to TRBJ1-3; 7 nucleotides align to TRBD1. Germline V gene data show CDR1 as SNHLY and CDR2 as FYNNEI. The CDR3 is 15 residues long. Trimming took 5 bases from V and 7 from J; bases not matched to a gene: 11. CDR3 nucleotide sequence: TGTGCCAGCAGTTCGGGACAGCGGCTTTGGAACACCATATATTTT. Translated, it gives CASSSGQRLWNTIYF.

The V gene is TRBV15, the J gene TRBJ1-6; 11 bases line up with TRBD1. The germline V gene encodes CDR1 LNHNV and CDR2 YYDKDF (reference sequence). The CDR3 runs to 15 residues. After removal of 5 bases from V and 7 bases from J, the junction contained 4 bases not matched to a gene. In DNA, the CDR3 is TGTGCCACCAGCCCAGGGGACAGGGGGAATTCACCCCTCCACTTT. It codes for CATSPGDRGNSPLHF.

The rearrangement links TRBV7-9 to TRBJ1-6; D ambiguous. V lost 4 bases to trimming and J lost 7 bases, with 17 bases between them. This CDR3 comprises 16 residues. Germline CDR1 and CDR2: SEHNR and FQNEAQ (reference sequence). DNA of the CDR3: TGTGCCAGCAGCTACCGCCGGGTCAGCCGGAATTCACCCCTCCACTTT. Translated: CASSYRRVSRNSPLHF.

J is TRBJ2-7 and V is TRBV19, with 9 nucleotides matching TRBD1. The CDR3 is 14 amino acids. CDR1 and CDR2 (germline): LNHDA, SQIVND (reference sequence). V dropped 6 bases and J dropped 2; count of bases not matched to a gene: 5. CDR3 sequence: CASRRTGVTYEQYF. In DNA, the CDR3 is TGTGCCAGTAGGCGGACAGGGGTAACCTACGAGCAGTACTTC.

The rearrangement links TRBV19 to TRBJ2-3; 9 nucleotides align to TRBD2. Germline CDR1 and CDR2: LNHDA and SQIVND (reference sequence). The CDR3 runs 17 residues. V shed 5 bases, J shed 0 bases, and the junction held 9 bases outside the gene matches. CDR3 DNA sequence: TGTGCCAGTAGTCGAAGAGCTAGCGGGGAGAGCACAGATACGCAGTATTTT. This encodes CASSRRASGESTDTQYF.

The gene calls are TRBV2 and TRBJ1-1; no clear D. V dropped 10 bases and J dropped 7 bases, with 10 bases sitting between them. The CDR3 loop spans 10 amino acids. Germline CDR1 SNHLY, CDR2 FYNNEI. This CDR3 reads CAIRRIEAFF. In DNA form, the CDR3 reads TGTGCCATCAGGAGGATTGAAGCTTTCTTT.

In its sample, this clone was seen many times. The chain uses TRBV7-2 and TRBJ1-1; TRBD1 is a possible D gene (5 bases). Germline-derived CDR1 and CDR2 are SGHTA and FQGNSA. CDR3 length: 13 residues. Trimming removed 5 bases from V and 1 base from J, with 8 bases in between. In nucleotides, the CDR3 is TGTGCCAGCAGCCCTGGACAGAACACTGAAGCTTTCTTT. Residues: CASSPGQNTEAFF.

The chain combines TRBV5-1 with TRBJ1-2; 8 bases fit TRBD1. V lost 2 bases to trimming and J lost 3 bases; unmatched junction nucleotides: 9. Germline V gene sequence: CDR1 SGHRS, CDR2 YFSETQ. The CDR3 consists of 16 residues. CDR3 in amino acids: CASSFSAGGRDYGYTF. CDR3 sequence (DNA): TGCGCCAGCAGCTTCTCCGCAGGGGGCAGGGACTATGGCTACACCTTC.

This chain connects TRBV2 to TRBJ1-2; D remains ambiguous. This CDR3 has 14 amino acids. V was cut by 0 bases and J by 2 bases, with 7 bases left in between. Germline values: CDR1 SNHLY, CDR2 FYNNEI. The CDR3 DNA is TGTGCCAGCAGTGAAGCCCTTAGCAACTATGGCTACACCTTC. This encodes CASSEALSNYGYTF.

This clone was observed many times. The chain recombines TRBV2 with TRBJ2-1; D might be TRBD2 (5 bases). The CDR3 contains 10 residues. The V gene lost 10 bases and the J gene lost 8 bases, with 9 bases spanning the gap. Germline CDR1 SNHLY, CDR2 FYNNEI. The CDR3 bases are TGTGCCATCGGGCGGGATGAGCAGTTCTTC. It yields the protein CAIGRDEQFF.

CDR3 region: CASSEGDTEAFF. CDR3 in DNA: TGTGCCAGCAGCGAAGGGGACACTGAAGCTTTCTTT. This chain connects TRBV28 to TRBJ1-1, with D possibly being TRBD1 (5 bases). The ends were cut back, 6 bases at V and 3 bases at J, with 8 bases in the middle. Germline lookup yields CDR1 MDHEN and CDR2 SYDVKM. CDR3 length: 12 amino acids.

The chain has TRBV5-1 and TRBJ2-2, with D perhaps matching TRBD2 (7 bases). CDR3 size: 16 residues. The germline V gene has CDR1 SGHRS and CDR2 YFSETQ. V was pared by 4 bases and J by 6 bases, with 19 bases between. Here the CDR3 reads CASSELPAGAPGELFF. The CDR3 DNA reads as TGCGCCAGCAGCGAGCTTCCCGCGGGGGCCCCCGGGGAGCTGTTTTTT.

The rearrangement joins TRBV28 to TRBJ1-1; tentatively, D is TRBD1 (5 bases). Trimming took 10 bases from V and 8 from J, leaving 20 bases between them. In germline, CDR1 is MDHEN, CDR2 SYDVKM. This CDR3 spans 13 amino acids. CDR3 sequence: CATQRVTRGEAFF. CDR3 sequence (DNA): TGTGCCACCCAGCGGGTGACGAGGGGAGAAGCTTTCTTT.

The chain couples TRBV5-1 to TRBJ1-1; TRBD1 agrees at 10 bases. The CDR3 loop spans 14 amino acids. With 5 bases clipped from V and 4 bases from J, the junction kept 5 bases outside the gene matches. Germline-derived CDR1 and CDR2 are SGHRS and YFSETQ. CDR3 in amino acids: CASRRDRGSTEAFF. The DNA of the CDR3 is TGCGCCAGCAGGCGGGACAGGGGAAGCACTGAAGCTTTCTTT.

This clone was seen a handful of times. The V and J genes are TRBV4-3 and TRBJ1-5; D remains ambiguous. V dropped 5 bases and J dropped 8 bases, with 13 bases sitting between them. Germline loops: CDR1 LGHNA, CDR2 YSLEER. The CDR3 loop spans 13 amino acids. CDR3 loop: CASSSTLFEPQHF. In nucleotides, the CDR3 is TGCGCCAGCAGCTCTACGCTCTTTGAGCCCCAGCATTTT.

This chain uses TRBV4-3 with TRBJ1-4; maybe TRBD1 (6 bases). Germline CDR1 and CDR2: LGHNA and YSLEER. CDR3 size: 17 residues. V lost 4 bases to trimming and J lost 4 bases, with 19 bases between them. CDR3 protein: CASSPRQTTGVNEKLFF. CDR3 DNA: TGCGCCAGCAGCCCGAGACAAACGACAGGAGTTAATGAAAAACTGTTTTTT.

CDR3 sequence reads: CASSLDRDYGYTF. In DNA, the CDR3 is TGTGCCAGTAGCCTCGACAGGGACTATGGCTACACCTTC. The chain employs TRBV19 and TRBJ1-2; 7 bases map to TRBD1. The germline V gene encodes CDR1 LNHDA and CDR2 SQIVND (reference sequence). The CDR3 has 13 amino acids. With 6 bases clipped from V and 3 bases from J, the junction kept 4 bases outside the gene matches.

The V call is TRBV7-2, the J call TRBJ2-1; D perhaps matches TRBD2 (6 bases). The CDR3 contains 13 residues. Trimming removed 4 bases at V and 8 bases at J, with 12 bases between. Germline V gene sequence: CDR1 SGHTA, CDR2 FQGNSA. The CDR3: CASSSSSVHEQFF. In nucleotides, the CDR3 is TGTGCCAGCAGCTCCTCTAGCGTCCATGAGCAGTTCTTC. Full variable domain (outside the CDR3, taken from reference TRBV7-2 and TRBJ2-1): GAGVSQSPSNKVTEKGKDVELRCDPISGHTALYWYRQSLGQGLEFLIYFQGNSAPDKSGLPSDRFSAERTGGSVSTLTIQRTQQEDSAVYLCASSSSSVHEQFFGPGTRLTVL.

This chain connects TRBV5-1 to TRBJ2-7; TRBD2 matches at 11 bases. V gave up 1 base and J gave up 1 base; unmatched junction bases: 13. Germline V lookup: CDR1 SGHRS, CDR2 YFSETQ. The CDR3 consists of 19 residues. The CDR3 sequence is CASSLWVAGGIEGSYEQYF. The DNA of the CDR3 is TGCGCCAGCAGCTTGTGGGTAGCGGGGGGGATAGAAGGATCCTACGAGCAGTACTTC.

V and J are TRBV29-1 and TRBJ2-3; TRBD2 matches at 8 bases. The trim removed 0 bases at V and 6 bases at J, leaving 8 bases unmatched. The length of the CDR3 is 15 residues. Germline assignment: CDR1 SQVTM and CDR2 ANQGSEA. In DNA, the CDR3 is TGCAGCGTTGAAGAAACAGCGGGGGCAGGGGATACGCAGTATTTT. As protein: CSVEETAGAGDTQYF.

The chain joins TRBV28 to TRBJ2-7; no clear D. The V gene lost 6 bases and the J gene lost 6 bases, with 12 bases spanning the gap. Per the germline V gene, CDR1 is MDHEN and CDR2 is SYDVKM. CDR3 length equals 12 residues. The DNA for the CDR3 is TGTGCCAGCAGCCTCGGAAGCGCCGAGCAGTACTTC. It specifies CASSLGSAEQYF.